This section outlines one T cell receptor (beta chain) sequence together with its context. This specimen comes from a study of technical replicates of blood from a few donors. Measured with immunoSEQ multiplex PCR; TCRdb has only the in-frame clones, and not every one. The profile shows 70,000 to 80,000 clones, 80% to 95% of them singletons. The origin of this receptor is a human donor in good health. Source material: T cells isolated from PBMCs.

The CDR3 here is CASSQEGLGGADGYTF. The CDR3 nucleotides read TGTGCCAGCAGCCAAGAAGGATTAGGGGGCGCAGATGGCTACACCTTC. The V call is TRBV4-2, the J call TRBJ1-2; TRBD1 agrees at 7 bases. CDR1 LGHNA and CDR2 YNFKEQ come from the germline V gene. The CDR3 is 16 amino acids. V lost 0 bases and J lost 6; bases outside the gene matches: 10.